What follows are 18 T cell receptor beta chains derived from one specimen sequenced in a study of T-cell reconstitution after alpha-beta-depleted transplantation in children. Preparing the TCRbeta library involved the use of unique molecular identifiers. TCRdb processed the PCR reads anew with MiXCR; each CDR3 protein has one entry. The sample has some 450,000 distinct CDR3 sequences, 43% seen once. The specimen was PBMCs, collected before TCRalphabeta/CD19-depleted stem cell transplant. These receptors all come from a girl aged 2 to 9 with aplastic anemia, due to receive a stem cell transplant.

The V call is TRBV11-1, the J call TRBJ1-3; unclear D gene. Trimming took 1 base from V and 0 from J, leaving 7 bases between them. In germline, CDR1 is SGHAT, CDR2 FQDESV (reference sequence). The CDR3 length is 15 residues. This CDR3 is CASSLGLFSGNTIYF. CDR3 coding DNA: TGTGCCAGCAGCTTAGGTCTTTTCTCTGGAAACACCATATATTTT.

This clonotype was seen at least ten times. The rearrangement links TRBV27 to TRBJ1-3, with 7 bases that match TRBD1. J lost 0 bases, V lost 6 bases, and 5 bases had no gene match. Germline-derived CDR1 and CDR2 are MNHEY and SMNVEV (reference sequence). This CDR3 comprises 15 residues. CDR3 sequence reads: CASSFTGVSGNTIYF. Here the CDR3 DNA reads TGTGCCAGCAGCTTTACAGGGGTCTCTGGAAACACCATATATTTT.

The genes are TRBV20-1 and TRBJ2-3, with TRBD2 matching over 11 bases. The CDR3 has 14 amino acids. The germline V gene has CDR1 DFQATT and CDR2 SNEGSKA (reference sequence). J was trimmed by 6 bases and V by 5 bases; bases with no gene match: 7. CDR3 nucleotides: TGCAGTGCTCCGATTAGCGGGGGGGCCGATACGCAGTATTTT. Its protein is CSAPISGGADTQYF.

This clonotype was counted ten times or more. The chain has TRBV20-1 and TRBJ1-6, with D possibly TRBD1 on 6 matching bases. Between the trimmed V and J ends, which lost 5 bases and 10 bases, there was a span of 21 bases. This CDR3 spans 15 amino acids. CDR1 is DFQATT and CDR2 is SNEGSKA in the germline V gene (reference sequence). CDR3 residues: CSASPRDNPFSPLHF. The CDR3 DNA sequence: TGCAGTGCTTCGCCCCGGGACAATCCATTCTCACCCCTCCACTTT.

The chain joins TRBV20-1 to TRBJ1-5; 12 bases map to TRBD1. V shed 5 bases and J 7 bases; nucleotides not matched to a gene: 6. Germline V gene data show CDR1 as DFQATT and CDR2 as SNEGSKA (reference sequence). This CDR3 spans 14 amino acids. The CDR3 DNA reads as TGCAGTGCTCAGGAGGGACAGGGGGCACAGCCCCAGCATTTT. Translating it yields CSAQEGQGAQPQHF.

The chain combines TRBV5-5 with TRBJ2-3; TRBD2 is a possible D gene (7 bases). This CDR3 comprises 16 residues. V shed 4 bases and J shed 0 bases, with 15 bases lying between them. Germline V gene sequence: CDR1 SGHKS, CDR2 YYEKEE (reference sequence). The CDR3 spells CASSGGRRGSTDTQYF. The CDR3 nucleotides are TGTGCCAGCAGCGGGGGCCGGCGGGGGAGCACAGATACGCAGTATTTT.

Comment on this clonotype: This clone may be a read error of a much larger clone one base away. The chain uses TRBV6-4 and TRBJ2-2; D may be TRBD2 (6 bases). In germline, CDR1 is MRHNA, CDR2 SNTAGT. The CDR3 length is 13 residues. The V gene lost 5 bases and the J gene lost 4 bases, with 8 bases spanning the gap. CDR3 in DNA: TGTGCCAGCAGTACGGGGGTCACCGGGGAGCTGTTTTTT. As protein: CASSTGVTGELFF.

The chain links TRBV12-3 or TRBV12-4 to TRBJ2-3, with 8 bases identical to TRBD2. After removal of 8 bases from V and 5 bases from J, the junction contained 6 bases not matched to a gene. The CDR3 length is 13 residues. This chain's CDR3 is CASQGLERDTQYF. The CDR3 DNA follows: TGTGCCAGCCAGGGACTAGAAAGAGATACGCAGTATTTT.

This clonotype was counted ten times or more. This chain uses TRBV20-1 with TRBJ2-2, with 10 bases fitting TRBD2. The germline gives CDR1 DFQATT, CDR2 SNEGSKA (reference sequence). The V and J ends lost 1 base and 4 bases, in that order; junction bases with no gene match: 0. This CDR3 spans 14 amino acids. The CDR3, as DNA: TGCAGTGCTAGAGGACTAGCGGGCACCGGGGAGCTGTTTTTT. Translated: CSARGLAGTGELFF.

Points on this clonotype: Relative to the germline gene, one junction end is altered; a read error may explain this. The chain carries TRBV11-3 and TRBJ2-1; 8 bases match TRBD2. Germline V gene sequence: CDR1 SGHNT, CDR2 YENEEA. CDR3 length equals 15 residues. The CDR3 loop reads CAISPGAGGYNEQFF. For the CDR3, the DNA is TGTGCCATCAGCCCGGGGGCGGGGGGCTACAATGAGCAGTTCTTC.

The CDR3 spells CASSQVLAGVQYF. The CDR3 coding sequence is TGTGCCAGCAGCCAAGTACTAGCGGGAGTGCAGTACTTC. This chain links TRBV3-1 with TRBJ2-7; 11 bases fit TRBD2. Trimming at V came to 1 base and at J to 9 bases, leaving 2 bases not matched to a gene. CDR3 length: 13 amino acids. CDR1 and CDR2 (germline): LGHDT, YNNKEL (reference sequence).

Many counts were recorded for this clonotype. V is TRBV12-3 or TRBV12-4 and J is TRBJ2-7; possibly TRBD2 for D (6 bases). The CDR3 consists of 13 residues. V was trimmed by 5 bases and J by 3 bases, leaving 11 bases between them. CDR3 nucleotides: TGTGCCAGCAGTCGGGACTCGAACTACGAGCAGTACTTC. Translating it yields CASSRDSNYEQYF.

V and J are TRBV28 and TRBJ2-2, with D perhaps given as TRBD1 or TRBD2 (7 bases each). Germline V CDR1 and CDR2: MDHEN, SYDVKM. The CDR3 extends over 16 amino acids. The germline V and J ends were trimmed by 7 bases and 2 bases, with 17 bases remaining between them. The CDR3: CASTPGRGQNTGELFF. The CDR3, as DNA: TGTGCCAGCACTCCGGGGAGGGGGCAAAACACCGGGGAGCTGTTTTTT.

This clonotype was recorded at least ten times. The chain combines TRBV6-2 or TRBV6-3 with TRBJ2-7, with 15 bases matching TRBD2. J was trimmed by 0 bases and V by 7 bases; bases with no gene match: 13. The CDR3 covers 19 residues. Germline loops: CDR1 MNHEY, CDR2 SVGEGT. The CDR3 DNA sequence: TGTGCCAGCAATGAGGGGACTAGCGGGAGGTCCGTCATCTCCTACGAGCAGTACTTC. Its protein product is CASNEGTSGRSVISYEQYF.

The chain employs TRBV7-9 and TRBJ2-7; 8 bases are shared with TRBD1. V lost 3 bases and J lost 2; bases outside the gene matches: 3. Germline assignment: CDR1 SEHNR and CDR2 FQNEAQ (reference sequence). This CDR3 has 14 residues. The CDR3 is CASSFPGQAYEQYF. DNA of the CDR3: TGTGCCAGCAGCTTTCCGGGACAGGCCTACGAGCAGTACTTC.

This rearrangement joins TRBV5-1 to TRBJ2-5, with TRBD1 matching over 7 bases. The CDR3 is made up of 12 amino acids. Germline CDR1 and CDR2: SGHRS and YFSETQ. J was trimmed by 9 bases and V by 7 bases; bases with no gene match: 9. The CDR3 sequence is CASEGQDWAQYF. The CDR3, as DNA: TGCGCCAGCGAAGGACAGGATTGGGCCCAGTACTTC.

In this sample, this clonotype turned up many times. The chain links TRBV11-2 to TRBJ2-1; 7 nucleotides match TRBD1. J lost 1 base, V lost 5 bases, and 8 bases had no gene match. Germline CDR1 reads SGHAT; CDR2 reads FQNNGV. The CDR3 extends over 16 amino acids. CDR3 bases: TGTGCCAGCAGCCCCCCAGAGGGACAGTCCTACAATGAGCAGTTCTTC. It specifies CASSPPEGQSYNEQFF.

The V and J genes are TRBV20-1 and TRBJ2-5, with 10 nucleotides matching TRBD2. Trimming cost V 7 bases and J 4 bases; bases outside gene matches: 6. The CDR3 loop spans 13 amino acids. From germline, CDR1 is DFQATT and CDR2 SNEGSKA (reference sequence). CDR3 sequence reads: CSVKTSGTETQYF. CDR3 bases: TGCAGTGTTAAAACTAGCGGGACAGAGACCCAGTACTTC.